The rows below give T cell receptor beta chains drawn from one sample of a study of human T cells and chemical hapten exposure. TCRdb re-derived calls from the 5' RACE reads in MiXCR, one entry per CDR3 protein. The sample consists of roughly 82,000 distinct CDR3 sequences, 15% to 20% of them appearing once. These receptors all stem from a female donor in good health. The conserved cysteine and the conserved F or W are not part of the CDR3 here. Where a row states a size, it is once, few, many or the class of an expanded clone; other rows omit it.

v_call clone_size cdr3_aa
TRBV20-1 many SARGEGAEAF
TRBV6-2/TRBV6-3 many ASSYSPPTSGIYNEQF
TRBV29-1 many SVGGTSENPPDTQY
TRBV6-5 - ATYNHPVNRHTEAF
TRBV7-2 few ASSPGLDGGAF
TRBV7-9 few ASSPDRGRTEAF
TRBV20-1 - SASHGGGQPQH
TRBV23-1 few ASSQERNTEAF
TRBV12-3/TRBV12-4 few ASSLGGGNTEAF
TRBV3-1 few ASSFGTFNTIY
TRBV5-1 - ASSIGQGGETQY
TRBV18 few ASSQAGRTDTQY
TRBV2 few ASQGAGETQY
TRBV4-3 few ASSQGLAGGYNEQF
TRBV12-3/TRBV12-4 few ASSFEEPGLGSWQY